A selection of T cell receptor beta chains follows, all from one sample in a study of metastatic and nonmetastatic thyroid tumors. From the PCR reads, TCRdb re-called clones with MiXCR. The sample records around 45,000 clones, under 4% being singletons. Sample: blood. These receptor sequences come from a female donor with papillary thyroid cancer or a benign thyroid nodule (not recorded which). Some clones in this sample may be carry-over from other donors' samples. Each CDR3 is given with its conserved first and last residue. D genes are given only for firm matches. Clone size is not always given. Where it is, it says once, few, many or a class for expanded clones.

J: TRBJ2-5
D: -
V: TRBV5-1
size: many
DNA: TGCGCCAGCAGCCTCAAATATATTGAGACCCAGTACTTC
CDR3: CASSLKYIETQYF

J: TRBJ1-2
D: TRBD1
V: TRBV27
size: few
DNA: TGTGCCAGTTCTAGACAGGGAAGGTGGTATGGCTACACCTTC
CDR3: CASSRQGRWYGYTF

J: TRBJ2-6
D: -
V: TRBV20-1
size: -
DNA: TGCAGTGCTACCGACCCACAGGGTTGGGACTCTGGGGCCAACGTCCTGACTTTC
CDR3: CSATDPQGWDSGANVLTF

J: TRBJ2-3
D: -
V: TRBV6-1
size: many
DNA: TGTGCCAGCCGGGACACGCGGGACGGAGATACGCAGTATTTT
CDR3: CASRDTRDGDTQYF

J: TRBJ1-2
D: TRBD1
V: TRBV2
size: few
DNA: TGTGCCAGGAAGCGACAGGGGTTAGAAGGCTACACCTTC
CDR3: CARKRQGLEGYTF

J: TRBJ1-2
D: -
V: TRBV12-3/TRBV12-4
size: few
DNA: TGTGCCAGCAGTTTTCCGGGACACCAGGGCTACACCTTC
CDR3: CASSFPGHQGYTF

J: TRBJ2-1
D: -
V: TRBV7-2
size: many
DNA: TGTGCCAGCAGCTTAGGGTTCGGTGGGGTGGGTTGGGAGCAGTTCTTC
CDR3: CASSLGFGGVGWEQFF

J: TRBJ1-6
D: TRBD1
V: TRBV6-1
size: -
DNA: TGTGCCAGCAGTGAGGGACAGGGTTTTTCACCCCTCCACTTT
CDR3: CASSEGQGFSPLHF

J: TRBJ2-1
D: -
V: TRBV7-2
size: -
DNA: TGTGCCAGCAGCCAAGATTTGGATGAGCAGTTCTTC
CDR3: CASSQDLDEQFF

J: TRBJ2-1
D: TRBD2
V: TRBV9
size: many
DNA: TGTGCCAGCAGCGTTTTCGGTAGCGGGGGATACAATGAGCAGTTCTTC
CDR3: CASSVFGSGGYNEQFF

J: TRBJ2-1
D: -
V: TRBV9
size: many
DNA: TGTGCCAGCAGCGCTCTCGGGGCCCACTACAATGAGCAGTTCTTC
CDR3: CASSALGAHYNEQFF

J: TRBJ1-5
D: -
V: TRBV19
size: many
DNA: TGTGCCAGTCAACCGGGACCCACAAGGACAATTCAGCCCCAGCATTTT
CDR3: CASQPGPTRTIQPQHF

J: TRBJ1-1
D: TRBD1
V: TRBV7-2
size: many
DNA: TGTGCCAGCAGCTTGCAGGGGGCCTCTGAAGCTTTCTTT
CDR3: CASSLQGASEAFF

J: TRBJ2-7
D: TRBD1
V: TRBV20-1
size: -
DNA: TGCAGTGCTAGACCGGGACAGGGAGTGGCATACGAGCAGTACTTC
CDR3: CSARPGQGVAYEQYF

J: TRBJ2-1
D: -
V: TRBV7-2
size: -
DNA: TGTGCCAGCAACTCGTCGGAGGGGGGCTACAATGAGCAGTTCTTC
CDR3: CASNSSEGGYNEQFF

J: TRBJ1-5
D: -
V: TRBV12-3/TRBV12-4
size: many
DNA: TGTGCCAGCAAACAGGGTTTTCAGCCCCAGCATTTT
CDR3: CASKQGFQPQHF

J: TRBJ2-3
D: TRBD2
V: TRBV11-2
size: many
DNA: TGTGCCAGCACCCTGGAGCGGGGGAGCACAGATACGCAGTATTTT
CDR3: CASTLERGSTDTQYF

J: TRBJ2-1
D: TRBD2
V: TRBV6-2/TRBV6-3
size: many
DNA: TGTGCCAGCAGAACCCCGGGACTAGGCAACTACAATGAGCAGTTCTTC
CDR3: CASRTPGLGNYNEQFF

J: TRBJ2-3
D: -
V: TRBV5-1
size: -
DNA: TGCGCCAGCAGCTTAGGGGCTAGCCGAGAGGCGCGGTATTTT
CDR3: CASSLGASREARYF

J: TRBJ1-1
D: -
V: TRBV29-1
size: -
DNA: TGCAGCGTTGGGGGGCAGGGCCAATTCTCTGAATCTTTCTTT
CDR3: CSVGGQGQFSESFF

J: TRBJ1-3
D: -
V: TRBV19
size: -
DNA: TGTGCCAGTAGTACACCAAGAAACACCATATATTTT
CDR3: CASSTPRNTIYF

J: TRBJ2-6
D: -
V: TRBV27
size: many
DNA: TGTGCCAGCAGTTGGGGGAGCTCTGGGGCCAACGTCCTGACTTTC
CDR3: CASSWGSSGANVLTF

J: TRBJ2-1
D: TRBD2
V: TRBV30
size: many
DNA: TGTGCCTGGAGTTGGGGGGGGGAGCAGTTCTTC
CDR3: CAWSWGGEQFF

J: TRBJ1-1
D: -
V: TRBV27
size: many
DNA: TGTGCCAGCAGTTTACTCCAGGGAGGGAAATCTGAAGCTTTCTTT
CDR3: CASSLLQGGKSEAFF

J: TRBJ1-3
D: -
V: TRBV12-3/TRBV12-4
size: many
DNA: TGTGCCAGCCCGATAGGCCCGGGGGGAAACACCATATATTTT
CDR3: CASPIGPGGNTIYF

J: TRBJ1-1
D: TRBD1
V: TRBV4-1
size: medium-sized
DNA: TGCGCCAGCAGCCACTGGACAGGCGACACTGAAGCTTTCTTT
CDR3: CASSHWTGDTEAFF

J: TRBJ1-5
D: TRBD1
V: TRBV20-1
size: many
DNA: TGCAGTGCTACGCGACCCGGGACAGTTAGCAATCAGCCCCAGCATTTT
CDR3: CSATRPGTVSNQPQHF

J: TRBJ2-1
D: TRBD2
V: TRBV11-2
size: many
DNA: TGTGCCAGCAGCTTACTACCTAGCGGGAGGGGTGAGCAGTTCTTC
CDR3: CASSLLPSGRGEQFF

J: TRBJ2-5
D: TRBD2
V: TRBV27
size: many
DNA: TGTGCCAGCAGTTCGATGTCTAGCGGGACCAAGGGGGAGACCCAGTACTTC
CDR3: CASSSMSSGTKGETQYF

J: TRBJ2-6
D: TRBD1
V: TRBV2
size: many
DNA: TGTGCCAGACAGGGGGCAACTGGGGCCAACGTCCTGACTTTC
CDR3: CARQGATGANVLTF

J: TRBJ1-6
D: -
V: TRBV12-3/TRBV12-4
size: many
DNA: TGTGCCAGCAGTTTGTTGGCCGGACAATACCCACCCCTCCACTTT
CDR3: CASSLLAGQYPPLHF

J: TRBJ1-1
D: TRBD1
V: TRBV28
size: many
DNA: TGTGCCAGCAGTTTTCGGGGACAGCTTTCGAACACTGAAGCTTTCTTT
CDR3: CASSFRGQLSNTEAFF

J: TRBJ2-1
D: TRBD2
V: TRBV11-1
size: many
DNA: TGTGCCAGCAGCGCGGGACTAGCGGCCTACAATGAGCAGTTCTTC
CDR3: CASSAGLAAYNEQFF

J: TRBJ1-1
D: -
V: TRBV7-3
size: many
DNA: TGTGCCAGCAGCTTAGAGAGAAACACTGAAGCTTTCTTT
CDR3: CASSLERNTEAFF

J: TRBJ2-5
D: -
V: TRBV12-3/TRBV12-4
size: few
DNA: TGTGCCAGCACCGTCTATGGGGTGGCCCAAGAGACCCAGTACTTC
CDR3: CASTVYGVAQETQYF

J: TRBJ2-7
D: TRBD1
V: TRBV20-1
size: -
DNA: TGCAGTGCTAGGGGGACAGGGCAATACGAGCAGTACTTC
CDR3: CSARGTGQYEQYF

J: TRBJ2-2
D: TRBD1
V: TRBV28
size: -
DNA: TGTGCCAGCAGTTGGGACAGGAGGATTATGAACACCGGGGAGCTGTTTTTT
CDR3: CASSWDRRIMNTGELFF

J: TRBJ2-1
D: -
V: TRBV10-3
size: many
DNA: TGTGCCATCAGCTCGGTAAACAATGAGCAGTTCTTC
CDR3: CAISSVNNEQFF

J: TRBJ1-6
D: -
V: TRBV28
size: many
DNA: TGTGCCAGCAGTCCCCGGGCGTTCGGCCTCCACTTT
CDR3: CASSPRAFGLHF

J: TRBJ2-3
D: -
V: TRBV6-1
size: many
DNA: TGTGCCAGCGGCCTAGCAGGGGATACGCAGTATTTT
CDR3: CASGLAGDTQYF

J: TRBJ1-6
D: -
V: TRBV5-1
size: many
DNA: TGCGCCAGCAGCTGGGGGGGCTCGAATTCACCCCTCCACTTT
CDR3: CASSWGGSNSPLHF

J: TRBJ2-7
D: -
V: TRBV14
size: -
DNA: TGTGCCAGAAGCGAAGGATCCTCTGCGGGATTGGACGAGCAGTACTTC
CDR3: CARSEGSSAGLDEQYF

J: TRBJ1-2
D: -
V: TRBV28
size: few
DNA: TGTGCCAGCAGTTTCAGGGATTACTATGGCTACACCTTC
CDR3: CASSFRDYYGYTF

J: TRBJ2-7
D: -
V: TRBV20-1
size: -
DNA: TGCAGTGCTGATAGGGGGTTTGGTAGATACGAGCAGTACTTC
CDR3: CSADRGFGRYEQYF

J: TRBJ1-2
D: -
V: TRBV19
size: -
DNA: TGTGCCAGTAGTATCGAAAGGAGCCTGGGCTACACCTTC
CDR3: CASSIERSLGYTF

J: TRBJ1-1
D: -
V: TRBV2
size: many
DNA: TGTGCCAGCAGTGAAGGCTTTGAAGCTTTCTTT
CDR3: CASSEGFEAFF

J: TRBJ2-1
D: TRBD1
V: TRBV20-1
size: many
DNA: TGCAGTGCTAGGGACAGGGATCGCTCCTACAATGAGCAGTTCTTC
CDR3: CSARDRDRSYNEQFF

J: TRBJ1-5
D: -
V: TRBV27
size: once
DNA: TGTGCCAGCAGCTCCCGACTAGCGGGAGGCACATATACGCAGCATTTT
CDR3: CASSSRLAGGTYTQHF

J: TRBJ2-3
D: TRBD2
V: TRBV6-2/TRBV6-3
size: -
DNA: TGTGCCAGCAGTGGACTAGCGGAAGATACGCAGTATTTT
CDR3: CASSGLAEDTQYF

J: TRBJ2-7
D: -
V: TRBV5-6
size: many
DNA: TGTGCCAGCAGCCTGACTAACGTAGACGAGCAGTACTTC
CDR3: CASSLTNVDEQYF

J: TRBJ2-7
D: TRBD1
V: TRBV6-1
size: -
DNA: TGTGCCAGCAGCCTCGGGACAGGGGGTTATTACGAGCAGTACTTC
CDR3: CASSLGTGGYYEQYF

J: TRBJ2-2
D: -
V: TRBV28
size: many
DNA: TGTGCCAGCAGTTCAGAGACCGGGGAGCTGTTTTTT
CDR3: CASSSETGELFF

J: TRBJ1-5
D: -
V: TRBV28
size: few
DNA: TGTGCCAGCACGAGGGGGGTATTTAGCAATCAGCCCCAGCATTTT
CDR3: CASTRGVFSNQPQHF

J: TRBJ2-6
D: -
V: TRBV15
size: many
DNA: TGTGCCACCAGCGCAGCCCGCCGTCTCTGGGCCAACGTCCTGACTTTC
CDR3: CATSAARRLWANVLTF

J: TRBJ1-4
D: -
V: TRBV25-1
size: many
DNA: TGTGCCAGCAGTGATACACGGTGGTCTAATGAAAAACTGTTTTTT
CDR3: CASSDTRWSNEKLFF

J: TRBJ2-1
D: -
V: TRBV19
size: -
DNA: TGTGCCAGTAGTAAAAAACTCGACAATGAGCAGTTCTTC
CDR3: CASSKKLDNEQFF

J: TRBJ1-1
D: -
V: TRBV28
size: -
DNA: TGTGCCAGCAGGTGGGGGGGGAACACTGAAGCTTTCTTT
CDR3: CASRWGGNTEAFF

J: TRBJ1-2
D: TRBD1
V: TRBV20-1
size: few
DNA: TGCAGTGCGCAGAGGCCAGGGGGCAACTATGGCTACACCTTC
CDR3: CSAQRPGGNYGYTF

J: TRBJ2-7
D: TRBD1
V: TRBV20-1
size: few
DNA: TGCAGTGCTAGAGGCACTCCGTCCGGGACAGGGACCTACGAGCAGTACTTC
CDR3: CSARGTPSGTGTYEQYF

J: TRBJ2-3
D: -
V: TRBV24-1
size: few
DNA: TGTGCCACCAGTGACCCAGCCCTGGCGGGAAGCACAGATACGCAGTATTTT
CDR3: CATSDPALAGSTDTQYF